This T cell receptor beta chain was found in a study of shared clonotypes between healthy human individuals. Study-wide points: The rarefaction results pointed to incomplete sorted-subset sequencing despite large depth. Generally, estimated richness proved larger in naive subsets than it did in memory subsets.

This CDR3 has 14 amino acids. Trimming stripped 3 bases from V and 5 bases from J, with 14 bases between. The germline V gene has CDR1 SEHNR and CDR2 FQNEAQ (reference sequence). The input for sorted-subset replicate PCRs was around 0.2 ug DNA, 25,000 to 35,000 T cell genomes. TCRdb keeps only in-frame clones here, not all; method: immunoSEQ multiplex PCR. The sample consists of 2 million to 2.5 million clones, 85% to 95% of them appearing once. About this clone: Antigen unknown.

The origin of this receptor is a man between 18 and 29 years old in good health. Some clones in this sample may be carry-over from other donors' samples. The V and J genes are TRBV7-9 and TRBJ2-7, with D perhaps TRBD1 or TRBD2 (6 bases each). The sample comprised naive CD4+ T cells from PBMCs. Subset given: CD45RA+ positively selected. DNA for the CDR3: TGTGCCAGCAGCTTTGGGGGGCAAGTAAACGAGCAGTACTTC. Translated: CASSFGGQVNEQYF.